The source of this T cell receptor beta chain is a study of cytomegalovirus exposure and HLA in healthy donors. On the study more broadly: Tens of millions of unique TCRs, all from HLA-typed donors, were included in an early release of the data. Study-wide findings and caveats: Some highly shared sequence variants likely arose as a pipeline artifact. Available immune exposure information covered CMV serostatus only.

About this clone: Its antigen is unidentified.

The PCR was carried out with 60 Vbeta primers and 13 Jbeta primers. TCRdb keeps only in-frame clones here, not all; method: immunoSEQ multiplex PCR. Of 150,000 to 200,000 clones in the sample, around 80% are singletons; the top ten hold roughly 0.64%. This clonotype was obtained from a woman between 40 and 50 years old in good health and CMV-seronegative. The material sequenced was PBMCs.

The CDR3 DNA is TGTGCCAGCACCAGAGACAGGGGGGGGAACGAGCAGTACTTC. It translates to CASTRDRGGNEQYF. The V call is TRBV7-2, the J call TRBJ2-7, with 9 bases that match TRBD1. V trimming: 7 bases; J trimming: 5 bases; junction bases outside the gene matches: 9. This CDR3 contains 14 residues. CDR1 and CDR2 (germline): SGHTA, FQGNSA.